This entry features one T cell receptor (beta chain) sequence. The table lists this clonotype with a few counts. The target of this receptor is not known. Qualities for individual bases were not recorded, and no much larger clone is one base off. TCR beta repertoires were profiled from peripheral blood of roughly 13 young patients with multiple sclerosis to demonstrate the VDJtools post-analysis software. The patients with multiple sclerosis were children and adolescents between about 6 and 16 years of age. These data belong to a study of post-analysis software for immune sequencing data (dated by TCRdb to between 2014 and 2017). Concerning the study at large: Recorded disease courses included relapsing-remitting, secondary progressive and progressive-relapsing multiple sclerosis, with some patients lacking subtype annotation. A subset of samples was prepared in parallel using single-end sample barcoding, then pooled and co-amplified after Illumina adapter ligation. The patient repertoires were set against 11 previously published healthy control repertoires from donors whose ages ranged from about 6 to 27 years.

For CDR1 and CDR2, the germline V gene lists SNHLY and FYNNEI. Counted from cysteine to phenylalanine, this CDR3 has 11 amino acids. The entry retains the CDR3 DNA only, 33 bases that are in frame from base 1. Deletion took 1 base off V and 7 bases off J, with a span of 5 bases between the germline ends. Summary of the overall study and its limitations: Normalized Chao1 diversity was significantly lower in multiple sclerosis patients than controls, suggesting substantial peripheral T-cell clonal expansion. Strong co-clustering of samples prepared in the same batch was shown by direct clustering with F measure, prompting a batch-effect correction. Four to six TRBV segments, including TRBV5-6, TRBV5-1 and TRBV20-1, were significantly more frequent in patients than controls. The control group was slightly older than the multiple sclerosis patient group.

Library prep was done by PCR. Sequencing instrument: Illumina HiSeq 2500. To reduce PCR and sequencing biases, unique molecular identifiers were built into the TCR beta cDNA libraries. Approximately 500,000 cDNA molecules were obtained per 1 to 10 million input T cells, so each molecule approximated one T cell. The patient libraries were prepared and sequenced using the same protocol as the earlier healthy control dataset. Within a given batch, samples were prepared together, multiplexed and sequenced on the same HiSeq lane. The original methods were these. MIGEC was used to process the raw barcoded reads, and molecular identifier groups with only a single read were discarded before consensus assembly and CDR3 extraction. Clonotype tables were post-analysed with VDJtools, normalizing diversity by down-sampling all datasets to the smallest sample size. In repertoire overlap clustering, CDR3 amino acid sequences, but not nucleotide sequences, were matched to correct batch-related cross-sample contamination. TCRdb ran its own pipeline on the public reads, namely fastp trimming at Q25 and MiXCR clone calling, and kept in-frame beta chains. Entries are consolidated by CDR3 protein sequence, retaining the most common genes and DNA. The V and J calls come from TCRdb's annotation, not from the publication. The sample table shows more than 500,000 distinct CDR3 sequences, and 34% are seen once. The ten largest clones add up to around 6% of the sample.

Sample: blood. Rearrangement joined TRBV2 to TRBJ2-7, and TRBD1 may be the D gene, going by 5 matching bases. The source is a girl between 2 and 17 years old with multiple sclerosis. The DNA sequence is TGTGCCAGCAGTGAAGAGGGGGAGCAGTACTTC. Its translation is CASSEEGEQYF. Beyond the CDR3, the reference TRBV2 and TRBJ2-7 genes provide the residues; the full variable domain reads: EPEVTQTPSHQVTQMGQEVILRCVPISNHLYFYWYRQILGQKVEFLVSFYNNEISEKSEIFDDQFSVERPDGSNFTLKIRSTKLEDSAMYFCASSEEGEQYFGPGTRLTVT.